These T cell receptor beta chains were read from a single sample in a study of cytomegalovirus exposure and HLA in healthy donors. Libraries were prepared by immunoSEQ multiplex PCR; TCRdb keeps only in-frame clonotypes and omits some of them. The sample has approximately 160,000 clones, 65% to 80% seen once. The sequenced sample was PBMCs. These receptors were collected from a woman in her thirties in good health and CMV-seronegative. Both conserved end residues are part of each CDR3. A D gene is named only where the DNA matches it firmly. Size is stated for part of the rows, as once, few or many counts, or as a class when the clone is expanded.

d_call | clone_size | j_call | v_call | cdr3_aa | cdr3_nt
- | - | TRBJ2-5 | TRBV5-1 | CASSLAVGAQETQYF | TGCGCCAGCAGCTTGGCCGTTGGGGCCCAAGAGACCCAGTACTTC
TRBD1 | - | TRBJ2-3 | TRBV15 | CATGTGGGDTQYF | TGTGCCACCGGGACAGGGGGAGGAGATACGCAGTATTTT
- | - | TRBJ1-5 | TRBV5-1 | CASSLSGINQPQHF | TGCGCCAGCAGCCTGTCAGGGATCAATCAGCCCCAGCATTTT
- | - | TRBJ2-4 | TRBV7-2 | CASSLAAGSGNIQYF | TGTGCCAGCAGCCTTGCGGCGGGTAGCGGAAACATTCAGTACTTC
- | - | TRBJ2-7 | TRBV7-9 | CASSLGAGPYEQYF | TGTGCCAGCAGCTTAGGGGCAGGGCCCTACGAGCAGTACTTC
TRBD2 | - | TRBJ2-5 | TRBV5-4 | CASSFGGGAAETQYF | TGTGCCAGCAGCTTCGGCGGGGGGGCCGCTGAGACCCAGTACTTC
TRBD2 | once | TRBJ2-3 | TRBV6-5 | CASSYWGAGGSDTQYF | TGTGCCAGCAGTTACTGGGGAGCGGGGGGATCAGATACGCAGTATTTT
TRBD2 | - | TRBJ2-2 | TRBV13 | CASSSWTRGSTGELFF | TGTGCCAGCAGCTCGTGGACGCGGGGGAGCACCGGGGAGCTGTTTTTT
- | - | TRBJ1-1 | TRBV6-5 | CASSYSGGLNTEAFF | TGTGCCAGCAGTTACTCTGGAGGGCTGAACACTGAAGCTTTCTTT
- | - | TRBJ2-7 | TRBV29-1 | CSVELGSSYEQYF | TGCAGCGTTGAGTTAGGGAGCTCCTACGAGCAGTACTTC
- | - | TRBJ1-1 | TRBV25-1 | CASSEYGSRTEAFF | TGTGCCAGCAGTGAATATGGTTCGCGAACTGAAGCTTTCTTT
- | - | TRBJ1-6 | TRBV6-1 | CASSEVPGLPLHF | TGTGCCAGCAGTGAAGTTCCGGGTTTGCCCCTCCACTTT
TRBD2 | - | TRBJ2-3 | TRBV7-2 | CASSLIGLGTDTQYF | TGTGCCAGCAGCTTAATCGGACTAGGCACAGATACGCAGTATTTT
TRBD1 | few | TRBJ1-2 | TRBV7-2 | CASSLQGTFDYGYTF | TGTGCCAGCAGCCTACAGGGGACCTTTGACTATGGCTACACCTTC
TRBD1 | - | TRBJ1-2 | TRBV5-1 | CASSPGQGTNYGYPF | TGCGCCAGCAGCCCGGGACAGGGGACGAACTATGGCTACCCCTTC
- | - | TRBJ2-2 | TRBV29-1 | CSVEVGQHTGELFF | TGCAGCGTTGAAGTGGGGCAGCACACCGGGGAGCTGTTTTTT
TRBD1 | - | TRBJ1-1 | TRBV5-8 | CASSLGYRGGTEAFF | TGTGCCAGCAGCTTGGGCTACAGGGGGGGGACTGAAGCTTTCTTT
TRBD1 | - | TRBJ1-1 | TRBV7-6 | CASSWGQGSGNTEAFF | TGTGCCAGCAGCTGGGGACAGGGCTCGGGGAACACTGAAGCTTTCTTT
TRBD2 | few | TRBJ2-1 | TRBV6-1 | CASGTERDHYNEQFF | TGTGCCAGCGGTACCGAGCGGGACCACTACAATGAGCAGTTCTTC
TRBD1 | - | TRBJ2-1 | TRBV28 | CASSLVGQGYNEQFF | TGTGCCAGCAGTTTAGTGGGACAGGGGTACAATGAGCAGTTCTTC
TRBD2 | - | TRBJ2-3 | TRBV2 | CASLAGLSTDTQYF | TGTGCCAGTCTAGCGGGATTAAGCACAGATACGCAGTATTTT
TRBD2 | - | TRBJ2-7 | TRBV27 | CASSLSGGSPSYEQYF | TGTGCCAGCAGTTTGTCCGGCGGGAGCCCCTCCTACGAGCAGTACTTC
TRBD1 | - | TRBJ1-1 | TRBV14 | CASSPRTGGSEAFF | TGTGCCAGCAGCCCTAGGACAGGGGGGTCTGAAGCTTTCTTT
- | - | TRBJ1-5 | TRBV19 | CASSMGHGSNQPQHF | TGTGCCAGTAGTATGGGACATGGTAGCAATCAGCCCCAGCATTTT
- | - | TRBJ1-2 | TRBV7-9 | CASSLIQGLDYGYTF | TGTGCCAGCAGCTTAATCCAGGGGCTAGACTATGGCTACACCTTC
- | few | TRBJ1-1 | TRBV9 | CASSGGITTEAFF | TGTGCCAGCAGCGGAGGGATTACCACTGAAGCTTTCTTT
- | - | TRBJ1-5 | TRBV19 | CASRDTTSNQPQHF | TGTGCCAGTAGGGACACCACGAGCAATCAGCCCCAGCATTTT
TRBD1 | - | TRBJ2-5 | TRBV4-2 | CASRRTGEETQYF | TGTGCCAGCCGCCGGACAGGCGAAGAGACCCAGTACTTC
- | - | TRBJ1-1 | TRBV7-2 | CASSLGWSVNTEAFF | TGTGCCAGCAGCTTAGGGTGGTCGGTGAACACTGAAGCTTTCTTT
TRBD2 | - | TRBJ2-1 | TRBV4-2 | CASSGGRAGNEQFF | TGTGCCAGCAGTGGGGGGAGGGCGGGCAATGAGCAGTTCTTC
TRBD2 | - | TRBJ2-1 | TRBV4-3 | CASSQVGTSAYEQFF | TGCGCCAGCAGCCAAGTAGGGACTAGCGCATATGAGCAGTTCTTC